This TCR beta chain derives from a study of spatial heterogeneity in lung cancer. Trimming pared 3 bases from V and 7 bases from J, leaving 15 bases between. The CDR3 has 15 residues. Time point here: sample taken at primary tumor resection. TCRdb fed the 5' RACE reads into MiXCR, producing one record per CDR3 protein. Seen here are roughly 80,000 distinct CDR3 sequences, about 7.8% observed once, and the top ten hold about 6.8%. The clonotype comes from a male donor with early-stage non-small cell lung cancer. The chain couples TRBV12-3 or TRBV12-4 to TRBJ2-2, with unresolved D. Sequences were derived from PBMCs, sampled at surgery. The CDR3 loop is CASSLPIAEIGELFF. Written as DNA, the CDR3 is TGTGCCAGCAGTTTGCCCATAGCCGAAATCGGGGAGCTGTTTTTT.